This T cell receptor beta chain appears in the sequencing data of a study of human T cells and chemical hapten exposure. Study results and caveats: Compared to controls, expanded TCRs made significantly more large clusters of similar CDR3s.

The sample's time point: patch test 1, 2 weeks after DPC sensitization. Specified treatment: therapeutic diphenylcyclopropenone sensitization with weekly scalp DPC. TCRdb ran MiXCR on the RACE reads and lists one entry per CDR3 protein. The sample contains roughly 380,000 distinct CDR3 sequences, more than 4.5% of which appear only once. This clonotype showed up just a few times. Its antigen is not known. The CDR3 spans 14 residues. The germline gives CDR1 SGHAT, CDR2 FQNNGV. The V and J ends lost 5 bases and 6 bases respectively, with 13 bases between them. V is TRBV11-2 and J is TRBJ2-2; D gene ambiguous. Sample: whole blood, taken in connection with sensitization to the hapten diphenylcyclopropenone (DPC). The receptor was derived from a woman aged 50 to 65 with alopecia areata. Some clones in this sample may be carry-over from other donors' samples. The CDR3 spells CASSPPAKPGELFF. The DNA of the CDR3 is TGTGCCAGCAGCCCCCCTGCTAAACCCGGGGAGCTGTTTTTT.